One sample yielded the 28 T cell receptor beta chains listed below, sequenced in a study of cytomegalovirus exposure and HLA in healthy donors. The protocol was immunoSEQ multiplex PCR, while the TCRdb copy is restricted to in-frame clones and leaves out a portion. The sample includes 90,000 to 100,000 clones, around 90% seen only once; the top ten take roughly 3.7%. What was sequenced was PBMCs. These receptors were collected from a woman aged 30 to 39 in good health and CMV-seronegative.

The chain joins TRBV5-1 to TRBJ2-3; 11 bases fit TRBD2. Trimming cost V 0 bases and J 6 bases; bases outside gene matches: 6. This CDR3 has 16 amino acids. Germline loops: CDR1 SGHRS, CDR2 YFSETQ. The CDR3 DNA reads TGCGCCAGCAGCTTGGCTAGCGGGAGGTTCGGGGATACGCAGTATTTT. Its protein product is CASSLASGRFGDTQYF. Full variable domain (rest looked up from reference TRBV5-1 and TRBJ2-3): KAGVTQTPRYLIKTRGQQVTLSCSPISGHRSVSWYQQTPGQGLQFLFEYFSETQRNKGNFPGRFSGRQFSNSRSEMNVSTLELGDSALYLCASSLASGRFGDTQYFGPGTRLTVL.

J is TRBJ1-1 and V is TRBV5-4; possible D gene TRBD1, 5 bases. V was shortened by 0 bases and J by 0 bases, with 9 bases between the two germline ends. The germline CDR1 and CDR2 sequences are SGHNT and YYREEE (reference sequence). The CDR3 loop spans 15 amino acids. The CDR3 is CASSLVLGVNTEAFF. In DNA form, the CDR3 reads TGTGCCAGCAGCTTGGTTTTAGGGGTGAACACTGAAGCTTTCTTT.

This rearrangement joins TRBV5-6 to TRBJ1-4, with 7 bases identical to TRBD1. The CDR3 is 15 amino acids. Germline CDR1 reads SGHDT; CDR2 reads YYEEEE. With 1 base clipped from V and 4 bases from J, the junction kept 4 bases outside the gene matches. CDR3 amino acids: CASSLFGQDNEKLFF. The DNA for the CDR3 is TGTGCCAGCAGCTTGTTTGGACAGGATAATGAAAAACTGTTTTTT.

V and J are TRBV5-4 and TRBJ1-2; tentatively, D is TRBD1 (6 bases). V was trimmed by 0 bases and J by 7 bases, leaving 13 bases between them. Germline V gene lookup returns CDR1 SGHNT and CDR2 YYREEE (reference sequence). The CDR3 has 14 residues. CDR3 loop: CASSLEWAGAGYTF. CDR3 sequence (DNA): TGTGCCAGCAGCTTGGAATGGGCAGGGGCTGGCTACACCTTC.

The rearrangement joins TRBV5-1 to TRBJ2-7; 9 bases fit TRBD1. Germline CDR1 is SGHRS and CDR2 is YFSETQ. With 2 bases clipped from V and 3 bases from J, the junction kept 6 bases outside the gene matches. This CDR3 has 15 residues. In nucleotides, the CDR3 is TGCGCCAGCAGCTTTGGCGGGACAGGGCTCTACGAGCAGTACTTC. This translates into CASSFGGTGLYEQYF.

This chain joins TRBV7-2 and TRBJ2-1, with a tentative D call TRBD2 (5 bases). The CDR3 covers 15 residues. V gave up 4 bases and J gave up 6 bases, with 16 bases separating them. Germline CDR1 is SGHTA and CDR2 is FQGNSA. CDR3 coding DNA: TGTGCCAGCAGCTCTCTGGACTGGGATCCCAATGAGCAGTTCTTC. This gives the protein CASSSLDWDPNEQFF.

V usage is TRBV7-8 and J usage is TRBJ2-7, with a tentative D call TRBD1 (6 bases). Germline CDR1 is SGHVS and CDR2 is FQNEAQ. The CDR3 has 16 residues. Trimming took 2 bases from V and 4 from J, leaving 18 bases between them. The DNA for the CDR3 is TGTGCCAGCAGCTTACCCCCTGCCGGGACAAATTACGAGCAGTACTTC. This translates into CASSLPPAGTNYEQYF.

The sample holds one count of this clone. DNA of the CDR3: TGCGCCAGCGCGGGGGAGTCCTACAATGAGCAGTTCTTC. Translating it yields CASAGESYNEQFF. The chain joins TRBV5-1 to TRBJ2-1, with TRBD2 matching over 7 bases. Germline V gives CDR1 SGHRS, CDR2 YFSETQ. The CDR3 consists of 13 residues. The junction had 2 bases not matched to a gene; V was cut back by 7 bases and J by 1 base. The full variable domain, in which reference TRBV5-1 and TRBJ2-1 provide the parts outside the CDR3, is KAGVTQTPRYLIKTRGQQVTLSCSPISGHRSVSWYQQTPGQGLQFLFEYFSETQRNKGNFPGRFSGRQFSNSRSEMNVSTLELGDSALYLCASAGESYNEQFFGPGTRLTVL.

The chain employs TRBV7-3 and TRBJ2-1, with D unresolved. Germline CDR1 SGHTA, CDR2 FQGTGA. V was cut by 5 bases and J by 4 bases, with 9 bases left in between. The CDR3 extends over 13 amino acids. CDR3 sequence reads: CASSRGAYNEQFF. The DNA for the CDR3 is TGTGCCAGCAGCCGCGGCGCATACAATGAGCAGTTCTTC.

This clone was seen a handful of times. The chain's CDR3 is CASSTSISETQYF. The CDR3 DNA sequence: TGTGCCAGCTCGACTAGCATCTCAGAGACCCAGTACTTC. The V and J genes are TRBV18 and TRBJ2-5; 7 bases agree with TRBD2. The CDR3 contains 13 residues. V shed 6 bases, J shed 4 bases, and the junction held 5 bases outside the gene matches. Germline CDR1 reads KGHSH; CDR2 reads LQKENI. The full variable domain, its missing parts supplied by reference TRBV18 and TRBJ2-5, is NAGVMQNPRHLVRRRGQEARLRCSPMKGHSHVYWYRQLPEEGLKFMVYLQKENIIDESGMPKERFSAEFPKEGPSILRIQQVVRGDSAAYFCASSTSISETQYFGPGTRLLVL.

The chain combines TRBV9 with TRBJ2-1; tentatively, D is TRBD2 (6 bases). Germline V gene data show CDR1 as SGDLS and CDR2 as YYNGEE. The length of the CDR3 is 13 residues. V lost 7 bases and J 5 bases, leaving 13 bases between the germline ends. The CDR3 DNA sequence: TGTGCCAGCGGGTTGACTAGTGACAATGAGCAGTTCTTC. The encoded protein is CASGLTSDNEQFF.

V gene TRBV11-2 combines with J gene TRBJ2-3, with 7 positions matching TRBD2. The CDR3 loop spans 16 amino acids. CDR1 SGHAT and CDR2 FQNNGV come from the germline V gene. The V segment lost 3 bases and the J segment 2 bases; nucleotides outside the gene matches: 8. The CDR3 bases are TGTGCCAGCAGCTTGCGACAGCGGGGAGACACAGATACGCAGTATTTT. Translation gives CASSLRQRGDTDTQYF.

Here the CDR3 DNA reads TGTGCCAGCAGCGGACACCGGGATACGCAGTATTTT. This encodes CASSGHRDTQYF. The rearrangement joins TRBV9 to TRBJ2-3; D is unclear. Germline V lookup: CDR1 SGDLS, CDR2 YYNGEE. With 3 bases removed from V and 6 bases from J, the gap between germline ends came to 8 bases. CDR3 length: 12 residues.

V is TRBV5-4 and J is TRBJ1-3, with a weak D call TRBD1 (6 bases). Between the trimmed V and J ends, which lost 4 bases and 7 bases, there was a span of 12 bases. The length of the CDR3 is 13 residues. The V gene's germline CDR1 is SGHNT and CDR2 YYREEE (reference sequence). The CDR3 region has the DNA TGTGCCAGCAGCCTACAGGGATGGAACACCATATATTTT. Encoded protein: CASSLQGWNTIYF.

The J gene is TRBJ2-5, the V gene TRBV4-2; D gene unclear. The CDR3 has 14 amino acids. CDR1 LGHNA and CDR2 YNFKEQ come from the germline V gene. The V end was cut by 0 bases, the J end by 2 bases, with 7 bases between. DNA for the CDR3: TGTGCCAGCAGCCAAGAAGGCAGGCAAGAGACCCAGTACTTC. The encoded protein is CASSQEGRQETQYF.

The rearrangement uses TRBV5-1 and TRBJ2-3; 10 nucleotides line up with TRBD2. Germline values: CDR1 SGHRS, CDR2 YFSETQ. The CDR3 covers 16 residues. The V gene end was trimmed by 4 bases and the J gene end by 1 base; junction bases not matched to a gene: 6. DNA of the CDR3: TGCGCCAGCAGCCCCGCAGCGGGGGGGCGCACAGATACGCAGTATTTT. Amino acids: CASSPAAGGRTDTQYF.

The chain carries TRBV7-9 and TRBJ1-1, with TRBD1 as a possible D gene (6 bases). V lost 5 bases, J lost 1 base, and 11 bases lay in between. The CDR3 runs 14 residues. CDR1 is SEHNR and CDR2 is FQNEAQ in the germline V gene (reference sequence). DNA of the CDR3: TGTGCCAGCAGCGGGGGACACTCGAACACTGAAGCTTTCTTT. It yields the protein CASSGGHSNTEAFF.

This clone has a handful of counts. This chain's CDR3 is CASRPGLAGGPGSEQYF. In DNA form, the CDR3 reads TGTGCCAGCAGGCCGGGACTAGCGGGAGGGCCAGGATCCGAGCAGTACTTC. This rearrangement joins TRBV7-2 to TRBJ2-7, with TRBD2 matching 16 bases. V dropped 6 bases and J dropped 6; count of bases not matched to a gene: 11. The CDR3 is 17 residues long. The germline gives CDR1 SGHTA, CDR2 FQGNSA.

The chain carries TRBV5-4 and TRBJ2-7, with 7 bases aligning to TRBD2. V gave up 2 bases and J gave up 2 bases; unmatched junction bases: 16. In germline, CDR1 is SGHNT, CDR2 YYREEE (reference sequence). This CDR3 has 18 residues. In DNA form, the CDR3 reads TGTGCCAGCAGCTTTGGCCGTAGATCGGGAGGATCCACCTACGAGCAGTACTTC. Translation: CASSFGRRSGGSTYEQYF.

The CDR3: CASSIGRLTGELFF. The DNA for the CDR3 is TGTGCCAGTAGTATTGGGCGCCTCACCGGGGAGCTGTTTTTT. The rearrangement links TRBV19 to TRBJ2-2; D gene unclear. The germline CDR1 and CDR2 sequences are LNHDA and SQIVND (reference sequence). The V end lost 3 bases, the J end lost 4 bases, and 9 bases lay between the germline ends. The CDR3 runs 14 residues.

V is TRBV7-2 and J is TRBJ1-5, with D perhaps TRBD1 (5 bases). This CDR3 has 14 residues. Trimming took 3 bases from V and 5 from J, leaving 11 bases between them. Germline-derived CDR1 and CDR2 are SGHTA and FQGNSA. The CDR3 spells CASSLRGGDQPQHF. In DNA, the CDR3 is TGTGCCAGCAGCTTGCGTGGAGGGGATCAGCCCCAGCATTTT.

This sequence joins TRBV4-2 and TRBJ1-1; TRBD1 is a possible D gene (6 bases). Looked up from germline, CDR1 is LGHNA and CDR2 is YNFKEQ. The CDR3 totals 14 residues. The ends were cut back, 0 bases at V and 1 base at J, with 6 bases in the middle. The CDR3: CASSQDRGNTEAFF. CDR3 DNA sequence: TGTGCCAGCAGCCAAGACAGGGGGAACACTGAAGCTTTCTTT.

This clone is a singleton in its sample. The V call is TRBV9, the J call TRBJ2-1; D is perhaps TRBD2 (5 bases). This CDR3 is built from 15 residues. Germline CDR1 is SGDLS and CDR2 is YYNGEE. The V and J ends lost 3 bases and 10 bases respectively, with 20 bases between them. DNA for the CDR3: TGTGCCAGCAGCGCCCGGACTGGTCTTCCGCGCGAGCAGTTCTTC. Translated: CASSARTGLPREQFF. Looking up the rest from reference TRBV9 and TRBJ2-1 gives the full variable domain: DSGVTQTPKHLITATGQRVTLRCSPRSGDLSVYWYQQSLDQGLQFLIQYYNGEERAKGNILERFSAQQFPDLHSELNLSSLELGDSALYFCASSARTGLPREQFFGPGTRLTVL.

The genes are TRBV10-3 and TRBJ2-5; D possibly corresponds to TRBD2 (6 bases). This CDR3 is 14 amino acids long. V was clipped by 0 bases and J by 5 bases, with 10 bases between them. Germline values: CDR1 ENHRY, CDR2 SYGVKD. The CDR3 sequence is CAISESKGGETQYF. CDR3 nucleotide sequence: TGTGCCATCAGTGAGTCTAAAGGAGGGGAGACCCAGTACTTC.

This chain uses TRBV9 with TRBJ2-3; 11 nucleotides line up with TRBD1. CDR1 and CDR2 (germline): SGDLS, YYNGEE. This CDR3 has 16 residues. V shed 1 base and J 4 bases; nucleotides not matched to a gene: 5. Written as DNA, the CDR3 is TGTGCCAGCAGCGTACTGGACAGGGGGCTGTCAGATACGCAGTATTTT. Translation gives CASSVLDRGLSDTQYF.

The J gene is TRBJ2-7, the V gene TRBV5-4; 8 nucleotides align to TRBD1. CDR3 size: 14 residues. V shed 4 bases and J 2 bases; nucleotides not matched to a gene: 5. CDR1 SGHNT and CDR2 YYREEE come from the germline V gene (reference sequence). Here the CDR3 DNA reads TGTGCCAGCAGCCCAACAGGGGGTGCCTACGAGCAGTACTTC. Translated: CASSPTGGAYEQYF. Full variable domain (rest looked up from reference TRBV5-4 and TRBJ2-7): ETGVTQSPTHLIKTRGQQVTLRCSSQSGHNTVSWYQQALGQGPQFIFQYYREEENGRGNFPPRFSGLQFPNYSSELNVNALELDDSALYLCASSPTGGAYEQYFGPGTRLTVT.

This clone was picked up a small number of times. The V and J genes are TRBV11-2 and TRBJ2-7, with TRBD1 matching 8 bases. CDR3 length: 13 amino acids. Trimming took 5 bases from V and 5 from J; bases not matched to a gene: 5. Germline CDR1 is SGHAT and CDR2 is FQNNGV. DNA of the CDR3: TGTGCCAGCAGCCCCCGGACAGGGAACGAGCAGTACTTC. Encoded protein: CASSPRTGNEQYF.

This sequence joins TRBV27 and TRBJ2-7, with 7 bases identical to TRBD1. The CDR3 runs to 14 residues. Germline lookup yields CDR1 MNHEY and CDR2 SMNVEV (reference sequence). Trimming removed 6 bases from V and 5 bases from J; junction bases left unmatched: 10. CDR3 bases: TGTGCCAGCAGCTCGGACAGGTTAGTCCACGAGCAGTACTTC. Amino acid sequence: CASSSDRLVHEQYF.